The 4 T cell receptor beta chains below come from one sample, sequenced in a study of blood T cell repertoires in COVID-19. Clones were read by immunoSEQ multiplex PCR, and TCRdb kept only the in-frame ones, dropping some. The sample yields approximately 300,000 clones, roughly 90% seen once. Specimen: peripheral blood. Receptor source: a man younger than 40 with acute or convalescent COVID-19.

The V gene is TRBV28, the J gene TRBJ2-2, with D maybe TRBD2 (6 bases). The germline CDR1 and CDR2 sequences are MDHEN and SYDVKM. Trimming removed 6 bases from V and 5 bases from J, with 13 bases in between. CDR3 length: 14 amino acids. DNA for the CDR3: TGTGCCAGCAGCCCGCGGAGGGGAACCGGGGAGCTGTTTTTT. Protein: CASSPRRGTGELFF. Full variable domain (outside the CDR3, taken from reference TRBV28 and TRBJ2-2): DVKVTQSSRYLVKRTGEKVFLECVQDMDHENMFWYRQDPGLGLRLIYFSYDVKMKEKGDIPEGYSVSREKKERFSLILESASTNQTSMYLCASSPRRGTGELFFGEGSRLTVL.

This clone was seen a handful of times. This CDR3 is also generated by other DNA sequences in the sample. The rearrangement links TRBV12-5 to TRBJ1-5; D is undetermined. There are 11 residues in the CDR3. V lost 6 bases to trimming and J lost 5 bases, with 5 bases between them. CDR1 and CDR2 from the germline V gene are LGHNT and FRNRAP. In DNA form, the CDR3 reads TGTGCTAGTGGCTTTTATCAGCCCCAGCATTTT. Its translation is CASGFYQPQHF. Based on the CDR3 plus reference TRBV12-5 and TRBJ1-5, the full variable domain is DARVTQTPRHKVTEMGQEVTMRCQPILGHNTVFWYRQTMMQGLELLAYFRNRAPLDDSGMPKDRFSAEMPDATLATLKIQPSEPRDSAVYFCASGFYQPQHFGDGTRLSIL.

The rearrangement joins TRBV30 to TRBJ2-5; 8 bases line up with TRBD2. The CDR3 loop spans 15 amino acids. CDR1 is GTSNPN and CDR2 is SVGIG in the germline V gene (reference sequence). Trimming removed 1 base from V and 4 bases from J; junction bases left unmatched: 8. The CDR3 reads CAWSAQRGRSETQYF. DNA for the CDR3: TGTGCCTGGAGTGCCCAGCGGGGGCGATCAGAGACCCAGTACTTC.

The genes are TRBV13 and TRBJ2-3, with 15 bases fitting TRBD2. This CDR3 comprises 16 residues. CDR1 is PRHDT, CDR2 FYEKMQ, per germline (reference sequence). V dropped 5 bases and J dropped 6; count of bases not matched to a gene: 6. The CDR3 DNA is TGTGCCAGCAGCCGAATGGGACTAGCGGGAGGTGATACGCAGTATTTT. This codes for CASSRMGLAGGDTQYF.